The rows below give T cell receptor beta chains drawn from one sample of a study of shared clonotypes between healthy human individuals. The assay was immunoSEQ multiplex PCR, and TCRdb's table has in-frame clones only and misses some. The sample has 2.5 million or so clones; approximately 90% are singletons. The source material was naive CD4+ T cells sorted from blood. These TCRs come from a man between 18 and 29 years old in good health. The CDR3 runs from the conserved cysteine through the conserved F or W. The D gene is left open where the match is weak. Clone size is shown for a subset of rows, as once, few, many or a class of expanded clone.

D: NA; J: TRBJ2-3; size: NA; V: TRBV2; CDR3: CASKVTDTQYF; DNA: TGTGCCAGCAAGGTCACAGATACGCAGTATTTT
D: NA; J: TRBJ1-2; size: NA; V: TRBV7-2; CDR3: CASSLVARGVGYGYTF; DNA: TGTGCCAGCAGCTTAGTGGCTCGGGGGGTTGGCTATGGCTACACCTTC
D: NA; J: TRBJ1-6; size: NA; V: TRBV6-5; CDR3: CASSYSGVVNSPLHF; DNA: TGTGCCAGCAGTTACTCGGGCGTTGTTAATTCACCCCTCCACTTT
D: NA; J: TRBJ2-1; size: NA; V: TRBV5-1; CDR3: CASSLWQGTSYNEQFF; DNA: TGCGCCAGCAGCTTGTGGCAGGGTACCTCCTACAATGAGCAGTTCTTC
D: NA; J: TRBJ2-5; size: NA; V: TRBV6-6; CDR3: CASGTAKGETQYF; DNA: TGTGCCAGCGGGACGGCAAAAGGGGAGACCCAGTACTTC
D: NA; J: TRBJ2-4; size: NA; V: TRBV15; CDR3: CATSGALAKNIQYF; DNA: TGTGCCACCAGCGGAGCCTTAGCCAAAAACATTCAGTACTTC
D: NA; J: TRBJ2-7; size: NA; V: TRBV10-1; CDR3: CASSESTLGVYEQYF; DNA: TGCGCCAGCAGTGAGTCGACTCTCGGGGTCTACGAGCAGTACTTC
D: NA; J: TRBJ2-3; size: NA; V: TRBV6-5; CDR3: CATVADTQYF; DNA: TGTGCCACGGTGGCAGATACGCAGTATTTT
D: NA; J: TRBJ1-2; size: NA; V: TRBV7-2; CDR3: CASSPLDRNYGYTF; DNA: TGTGCCAGCAGCCCCCTGGACCGCAACTATGGCTACACCTTC
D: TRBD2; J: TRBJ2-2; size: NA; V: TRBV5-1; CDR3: CASSLEPSGGVITGELFF; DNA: TGCGCCAGCAGCTTGGAGCCTAGCGGGGGAGTCATCACCGGGGAGCTGTTTTTT
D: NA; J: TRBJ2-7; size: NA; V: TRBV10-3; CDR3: CAIGETGYSYEQYF; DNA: TGTGCCATCGGCGAAACAGGGTACTCCTACGAGCAGTACTTC
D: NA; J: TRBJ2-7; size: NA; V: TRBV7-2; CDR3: CASSSRGASSYEQYF; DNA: TGTGCCAGCAGCTCCAGGGGGGCCTCCTCCTACGAGCAGTACTTC
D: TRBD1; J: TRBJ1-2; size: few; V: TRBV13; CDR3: CASSPRGHGYTF; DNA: TGTGCCAGCAGCCCTAGGGGGCACGGCTACACCTTC
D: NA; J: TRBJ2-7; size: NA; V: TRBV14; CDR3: CASSQGGSSYEQYF; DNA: TGTGCCAGCAGCCAAGGAGGCAGCTCCTACGAGCAGTACTTC
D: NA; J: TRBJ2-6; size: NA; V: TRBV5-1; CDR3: CASSLGAGANVLTF; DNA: TGCGCCAGCAGCTTGGGGGCCGGGGCCAACGTCCTGACTTTC
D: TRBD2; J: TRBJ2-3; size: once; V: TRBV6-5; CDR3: CASSYGLAGDADTQYF; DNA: TGTGCCAGCAGTTACGGACTAGCGGGAGATGCAGATACGCAGTATTTT
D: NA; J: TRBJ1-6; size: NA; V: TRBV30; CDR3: CAWSVQNSPLHF; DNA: TGTGCCTGGAGTGTACAGAATTCACCCCTCCACTTT
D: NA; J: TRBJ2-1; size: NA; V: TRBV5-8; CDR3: CASSLWGQGLYNEQFF; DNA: TGTGCCAGCAGCTTGTGGGGTCAGGGTCTTTACAATGAGCAGTTCTTC
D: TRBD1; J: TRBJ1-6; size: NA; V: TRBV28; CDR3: CASSSGGLNSPLHF; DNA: TGTGCCAGCAGTTCAGGGGGGCTTAATTCACCCCTCCACTTT
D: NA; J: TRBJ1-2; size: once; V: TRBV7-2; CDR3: CASSATRIDTF; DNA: TGTGCCAGCAGCGCAACAAGGATTGATACCTTC
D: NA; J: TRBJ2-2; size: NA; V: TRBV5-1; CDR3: CASSLPGANTGELFF; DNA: TGCGCCAGCAGCTTGCCGGGGGCTAACACCGGGGAGCTGTTTTTT
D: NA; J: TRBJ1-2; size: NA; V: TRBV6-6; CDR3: CASSYSGGRNYGYTF; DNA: TGTGCCAGCAGTTACTCCGGGGGGAGGAACTATGGCTACACCTTC
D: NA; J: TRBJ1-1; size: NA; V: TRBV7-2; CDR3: CASSFDRVNTEAFF; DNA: TGTGCCAGCAGCTTTGACAGAGTGAACACTGAAGCTTTCTTT
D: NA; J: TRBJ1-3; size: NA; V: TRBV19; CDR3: CASSFQGSGNTIYF; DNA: TGTGCCAGTAGTTTCCAGGGATCTGGAAACACCATATATTTT
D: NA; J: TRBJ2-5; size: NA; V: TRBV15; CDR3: CATSREGLGETQYF; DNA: TGTGCCACCAGCAGAGAGGGTTTGGGAGAGACCCAGTACTTC
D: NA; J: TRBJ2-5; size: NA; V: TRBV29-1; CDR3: CSHRALGGETQYF; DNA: TGCAGCCACCGGGCTTTGGGGGGAGAGACCCAGTACTTC
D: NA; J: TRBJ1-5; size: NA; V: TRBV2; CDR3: CASRKGIIGLNQPQHF; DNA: TGTGCCAGCAGGAAGGGGATTATCGGGCTCAATCAGCCCCAGCATTTT
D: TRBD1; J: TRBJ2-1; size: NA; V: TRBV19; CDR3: CASSSGQVRLDEQFF; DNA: TGTGCCAGTAGTTCGGGACAGGTCCGTCTGGATGAGCAGTTCTTC
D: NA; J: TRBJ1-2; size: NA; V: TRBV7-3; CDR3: CASSTHADAKTYGYTF; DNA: TGTGCCAGCAGCACGCATGCAGACGCAAAGACCTATGGCTACACCTTC
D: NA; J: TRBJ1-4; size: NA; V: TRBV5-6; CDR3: CASSLGGGATNEKLFF; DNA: TGTGCCAGCAGCTTAGGCGGAGGGGCAACTAATGAAAAACTGTTTTTT
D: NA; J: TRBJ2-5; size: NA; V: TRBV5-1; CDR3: CASSLAGGQETQYF; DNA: TGCGCCAGCAGCCTCGCCGGGGGTCAAGAGACCCAGTACTTC
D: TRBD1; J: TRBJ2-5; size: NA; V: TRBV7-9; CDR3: CASSSAGTGGSETQYF; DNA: TGTGCCAGCAGCTCCGCCGGGACAGGGGGCTCAGAGACCCAGTACTTC
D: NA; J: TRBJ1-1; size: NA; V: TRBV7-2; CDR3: CASSDWRGGNTEAFF; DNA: TGTGCCAGCAGCGACTGGCGAGGGGGGAACACTGAAGCTTTCTTT
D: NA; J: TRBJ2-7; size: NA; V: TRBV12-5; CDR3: CASGLDYLPYEQYF; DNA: TGTGCTAGTGGTTTAGACTACCTTCCCTACGAGCAGTACTTC
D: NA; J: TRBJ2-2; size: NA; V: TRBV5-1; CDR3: CASSPTANTGELFF; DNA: TGCGCCAGCAGCCCTACAGCGAACACCGGGGAGCTGTTTTTT
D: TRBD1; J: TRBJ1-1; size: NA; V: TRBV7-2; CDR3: CASSFAGTGGSWNTEAFF; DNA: TGTGCCAGCAGCTTCGCCGGGACAGGGGGCTCATGGAACACTGAAGCTTTCTTT
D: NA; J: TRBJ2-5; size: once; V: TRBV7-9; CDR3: CASSQDKVGETQYF; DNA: TGTGCCAGCAGCCAAGATAAGGTGGGAGAGACCCAGTACTTC
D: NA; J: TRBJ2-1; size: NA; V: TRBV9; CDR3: CASSVASSYNEQFF; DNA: TGTGCCAGCAGCGTAGCAAGCTCCTACAATGAGCAGTTCTTC
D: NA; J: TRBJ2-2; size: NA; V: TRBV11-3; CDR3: CASTSGTGELFF; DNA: TGTGCCAGCACGTCCGGCACCGGGGAGCTGTTTTTT
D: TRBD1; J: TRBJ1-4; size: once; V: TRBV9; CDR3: CASSSDGQGRATNEKLFF; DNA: TGTGCCAGCAGCTCCGACGGACAGGGACGGGCGACTAATGAAAAACTGTTTTTT
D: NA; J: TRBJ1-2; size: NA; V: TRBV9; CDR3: CASSSGTWGYTF; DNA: TGTGCCAGCAGCTCAGGGACGTGGGGCTACACCTTC
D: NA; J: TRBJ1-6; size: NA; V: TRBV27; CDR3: CASCPWGTGNNSPLHF; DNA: TGTGCCAGCTGCCCCTGGGGAACAGGGAATAATTCACCCCTCCACTTT
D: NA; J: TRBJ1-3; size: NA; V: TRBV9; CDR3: CASSPDDRSSGNTIYF; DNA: TGTGCCAGCAGCCCCGACGACAGGAGCTCTGGAAACACCATATATTTT
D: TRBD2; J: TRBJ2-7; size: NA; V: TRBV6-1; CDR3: CASSGGTSGSLPYEQYF; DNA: TGTGCCAGCAGTGGGGGGACTAGCGGGTCCCTCCCCTACGAGCAGTACTTC
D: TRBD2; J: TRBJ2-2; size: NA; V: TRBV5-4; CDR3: CASSLGLAGSVTGELFF; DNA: TGTGCCAGCAGCTTGGGACTAGCGGGGTCGGTCACCGGGGAGCTGTTTTTT
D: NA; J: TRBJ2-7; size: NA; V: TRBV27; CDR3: CASSYRENSYEQYF; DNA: TGTGCCAGCAGCTACAGGGAAAACTCCTACGAGCAGTACTTC
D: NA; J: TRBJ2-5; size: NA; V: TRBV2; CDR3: CASSSGRMGETQYF; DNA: TGTGCCAGCAGCTCGGGGAGAATGGGGGAGACCCAGTACTTC
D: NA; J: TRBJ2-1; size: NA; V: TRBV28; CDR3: CASSSRVDEQFF; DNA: TGTGCCAGCAGTTCTCGGGTCGATGAGCAGTTCTTC
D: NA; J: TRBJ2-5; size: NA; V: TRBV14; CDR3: CASSQGPGTQYF; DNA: TGTGCCAGCAGCCAAGGACCTGGGACCCAGTACTTC
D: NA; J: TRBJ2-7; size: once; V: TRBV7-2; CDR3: CASSLKAGLGSEQYF; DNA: TGTGCCAGCAGCTTGAAAGCGGGTCTTGGGTCCGAGCAGTACTTC
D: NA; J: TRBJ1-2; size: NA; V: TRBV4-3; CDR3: CASSQGTSGYTF; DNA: TGCGCCAGCAGCCAAGGGACTAGTGGCTACACCTTC